This T cell receptor beta chain was identified in a study of blood T cell repertoires in COVID-19. Whole-study context: The United States, Italy and Spain were the sources of the acute and convalescent COVID-19 samples. Sources were T cells, B-cell-depleted T cells, or PBMCs; the material itself was cDNA or gDNA.

As originally analysed: From reference gene primer amplification, estimates of nucleated cell counts were derived. Sequencing was performed with immunoSEQ multiplex PCR; in TCRdb, only in-frame clones are kept and a portion is missing. Clone size and the V and J calls come from that table; the DNA yielded D and trimming. The sample consists of 100,000 or so clones, around four fifths of them appearing once. Germline loops: CDR1 LGHDT, CDR2 YNNKEL (reference sequence). This CDR3 has 13 residues. Trimming pared 2 bases from V and 4 bases from J, leaving 8 bases between. The clonotype comes from a man in his sixties or seventies with active or convalescent COVID-19. Source material: peripheral blood. The chain has TRBV3-1 (or the pseudogene TRBV3-2) and TRBJ2-5; D perhaps matches TRBD2 (5 bases). CDR3 sequence (DNA): TGTGCCAGCAGCCAAACGGGGAGAGAGACCCAGTACTTC. It is translated as CASSQTGRETQYF.